A single sample gave rise to the 13 T cell receptor beta chains below, sequenced in a study of T cell responses to AZD1222 COVID-19 vaccine. Generated by immunoSEQ multiplex PCR, the TCRdb table keeps only in-frame clones and is missing some. The sample holds some 140,000 clones, approximately 89% seen once. The specimen comprised peripheral blood, sampled on day 0 of AZD1222 vaccination. The receptors shown here come from an adult in good health.

The rearrangement joins TRBV7-2 to TRBJ2-1; TRBD2 aligns across 7 bases. Trimming removed 1 base from V and 0 bases from J; junction bases left unmatched: 0. Germline values: CDR1 SGHTA, CDR2 FQGNSA. CDR3 length equals 15 residues. In DNA, the CDR3 is TGTGCCAGCAGCTTAGGGGGGGGCTCCTACAATGAGCAGTTCTTC. Translation gives CASSLGGGSYNEQFF.

The chain is built from TRBV11-2 and TRBJ2-7, with 8 bases fitting TRBD1. The CDR3 totals 16 residues. The V gene end was trimmed by 5 bases and the J gene end by 5 bases; junction bases not matched to a gene: 14. Germline V gives CDR1 SGHAT, CDR2 FQNNGV. This chain's CDR3 is CASSRIDRGIGHEQYF. As DNA, the CDR3 is TGTGCCAGCAGCCGGATTGACAGGGGAATTGGTCACGAGCAGTACTTC.

The chain carries TRBV19 and TRBJ1-4; 7 nucleotides agree with TRBD1. The CDR3 spans 14 residues. Germline CDR1 and CDR2: LNHDA and SQIVND (reference sequence). The V and J ends lost 6 bases and 8 bases, in that order; junction bases with no gene match: 9. CDR3 nucleotides: TGTGCCAGTAGGGAACAGGGGATAACGGAAAAACTGTTTTTT. Translating gives CASREQGITEKLFF. Supplemented by reference TRBV19 and TRBJ1-4, the full variable domain reads DGGITQSPKYLFRKEGQNVTLSCEQNLNHDAMYWYRQDPGQGLRLIYYSQIVNDFQKGDIAEGYSVSREKKESFPLTVTSAQKNPTAFYLCASREQGITEKLFFGSGTQLSVL.

V is TRBV9 and J is TRBJ2-2, with 11 nucleotides matching TRBD2. Germline CDR1 SGDLS, CDR2 YYNGEE. V trimming: 4 bases; J trimming: 5 bases; junction bases outside the gene matches: 4. CDR3 size: 15 residues. The CDR3 is CASSPRLAGTGELFF. The CDR3 region has the DNA TGTGCCAGCAGCCCGCGACTAGCGGGGACCGGGGAGCTGTTTTTT.

The rearrangement joins TRBV27 to TRBJ2-1; D tentatively fits TRBD1 or TRBD2 (6 bases each). Trimming removed 7 bases from V and 8 bases from J, with 15 bases in between. The CDR3 spans 13 residues. Per the germline V gene, CDR1 is MNHEY and CDR2 is SMNVEV (reference sequence). The DNA of the CDR3 is TGTGCCAGCACGGGGGCAGGCGGGGATGAGCAGTTCTTC. Encoded protein: CASTGAGGDEQFF.

This chain uses TRBV28 with TRBJ1-6; no reliable D call. The V and J ends lost 10 bases and 10 bases respectively, with 11 bases between them. There are 11 residues in the CDR3. CDR1 and CDR2 (germline): MDHEN, SYDVKM. The CDR3 region is CATAMNSPLHF. The CDR3 DNA reads TGTGCCACCGCAATGAACTCACCCCTCCACTTT.

V is TRBV6-1 and J is TRBJ2-7, with D perhaps TRBD2 (6 bases). The V end lost 2 bases, the J end lost 4 bases, and 18 bases lay between the germline ends. This CDR3 is built from 16 residues. The germline CDR1 and CDR2 sequences are MNHNS and SASEGT. CDR3 loop: CASSERSLADIYEQYF. The CDR3 bases are TGTGCCAGCAGTGAACGGTCGTTAGCGGATATTTACGAGCAGTACTTC.

The chain employs TRBV27 and TRBJ1-1, with a tentative D call TRBD1 (5 bases). Germline V CDR1 and CDR2: MNHEY, SMNVEV (reference sequence). V shed 5 bases and J shed 8 bases, with 18 bases lying between them. This CDR3 comprises 14 residues. The CDR3 sequence is CASSEVIGRAEAFF. CDR3 nucleotides: TGTGCCAGCAGTGAGGTTATAGGCAGGGCCGAAGCTTTCTTT.

The V gene is TRBV6-6, the J gene TRBJ2-7; maybe TRBD2 (5 bases). This CDR3 has 11 residues. In germline, CDR1 is MNHNY, CDR2 SVGAGI (reference sequence). The V end lost 5 bases, the J end lost 6 bases, and 8 bases lay between the germline ends. In nucleotides, the CDR3 is TGTGCCAGCAGTCGGGGTTTCGAGCAGTACTTC. Its translation is CASSRGFEQYF.

The CDR3 protein is CASSQVGTDNGYTF. CDR3 bases: TGCGCCAGCAGCCAAGTAGGGACGGACAATGGCTACACCTTC. This chain links TRBV4-1 with TRBJ1-2; D may be TRBD1 (5 bases). The V gene lost 1 base and the J gene lost 6 bases, with 12 bases spanning the gap. CDR3 length: 14 residues. Germline V lookup: CDR1 MGHRA, CDR2 YSYEKL.

The V gene is TRBV23-1, the J gene TRBJ1-5, with D uncertain. TRBV23-1 is placed among ORFs of uncertain function. The V and J ends lost 4 bases and 3 bases respectively, with 19 bases between them. The CDR3 extends over 17 amino acids. The CDR3 region is CASSPTQHPGNNQPQHF. The DNA of the CDR3 is TGCGCCAGCAGTCCGACACAGCACCCGGGGAACAATCAGCCCCAGCATTTT.

The CDR3 coding sequence is TGTGCCAGCAGCCAAGATCTTGGGGACACAGGCTACACCTTC. Its translation is CASSQDLGDTGYTF. V and J are TRBV14 and TRBJ1-2, with D maybe TRBD1 (6 bases). V lost 0 bases and J 8 bases, leaving 13 bases between the germline ends. This CDR3 spans 14 amino acids. Germline V gene sequence: CDR1 SGHDN, CDR2 FVKESK.

The rearrangement links TRBV5-1 to TRBJ2-1; TRBD2 matches 7 bases. There are 15 residues in the CDR3. In germline, CDR1 is SGHRS, CDR2 YFSETQ. The V segment lost 0 bases and the J segment 7 bases; nucleotides outside the gene matches: 7. Written as DNA, the CDR3 is TGCGCCAGCAGCTTGGGAGCTAGCGGTACGAATGAGCAGTTCTTC. Protein: CASSLGASGTNEQFF.